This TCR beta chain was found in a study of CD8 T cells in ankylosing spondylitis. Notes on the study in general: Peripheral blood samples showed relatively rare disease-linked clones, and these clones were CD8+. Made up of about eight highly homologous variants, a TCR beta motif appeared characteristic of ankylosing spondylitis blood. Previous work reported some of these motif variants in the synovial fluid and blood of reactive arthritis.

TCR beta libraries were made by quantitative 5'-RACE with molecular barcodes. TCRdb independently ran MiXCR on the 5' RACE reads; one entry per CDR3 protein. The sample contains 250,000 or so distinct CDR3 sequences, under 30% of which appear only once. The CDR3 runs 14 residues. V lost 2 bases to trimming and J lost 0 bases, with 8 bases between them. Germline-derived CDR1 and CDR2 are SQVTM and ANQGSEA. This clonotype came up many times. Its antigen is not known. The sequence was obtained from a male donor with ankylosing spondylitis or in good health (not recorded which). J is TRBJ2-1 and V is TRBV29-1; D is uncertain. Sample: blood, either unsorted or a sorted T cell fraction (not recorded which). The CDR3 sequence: CSVERKSSYNEQFF. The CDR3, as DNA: TGCAGCGTTGAAAGGAAGAGCTCCTACAATGAGCAGTTCTTC.